Listed below are T cell receptor beta chains from one sample, sequenced in a study of T-cell memory formation after mild COVID-19. TCRdb ran MiXCR on the 5' RACE reads and lists one entry per CDR3 protein. The profile shows roughly 400,000 distinct CDR3 sequences, about a sixth of them singletons. The specimen sequenced was PBMCs or a T cell subset sorted from them (not recorded which). These receptors were taken from a man younger than 30 who had mild COVID-19 (a few samples of this study predate the infection). Cell type and time point are not known. CDR3s include the opening cysteine and the closing phenylalanine or tryptophan. Each record gives: clone size, V gene, J gene, D gene, CDR3 protein, CDR3 DNA. A D gene is named only where the DNA matches it firmly. Rows may omit the clone size; those that give it use once, few, many or a size class.

>.|TRBV7-8|TRBJ2-5|.
CASSLAQTDRRAQYF
TGTGCCAGCAGCTTAGCCCAGACTGATCGAAGGGCCCAGTACTTC
>few|TRBV6-6|TRBJ2-3|.
CASSEANPTDTQYF
TGTGCCAGCTCGGAGGCGAACCCCACAGATACGCAGTATTTT
>.|TRBV6-5|TRBJ1-3|TRBD1
CASSFGQGSSGNTIYF
TGTGCCAGCAGTTTCGGACAGGGGAGTTCGGGAAACACCATATATTTT
>few|TRBV7-9|TRBJ1-4|.
CASSFPGGRLNEKLFF
TGTGCCAGCAGCTTCCCCGGTGGACGGTTAAATGAAAAACTGTTTTTT
>.|TRBV5-1|TRBJ1-1|.
CASSWLGDTEAFF
TGCGCCAGCAGCTGGTTGGGGGACACTGAAGCTTTCTTT
>.|TRBV20-1|TRBJ1-4|.
CSARPLNHEKLFF
TGCAGTGCTAGGCCTTTAAATCATGAAAAACTGTTTTTT
>.|TRBV7-2|TRBJ2-1|TRBD1
CASNLNWDRVYNEQFF
TGTGCCAGCAACCTAAATTGGGACAGGGTATACAATGAGCAGTTCTTC
>.|TRBV14|TRBJ2-1|TRBD2
CASSRRLAGNNEQFF
TGTGCCAGCAGCCGCAGACTAGCGGGAAACAATGAGCAGTTCTTC
>.|TRBV6-6|TRBJ1-1|.
CASSYPQGLITEAFF
TGTGCCAGCAGTTACCCCCAGGGTCTAATCACTGAAGCTTTCTTT
>.|TRBV12-3/TRBV12-4|TRBJ2-3|.
CASSGTGRTDTQYF
TGTGCCAGCAGTGGAACAGGGAGGACAGATACGCAGTATTTT
>few|TRBV7-2|TRBJ1-2|TRBD1
CASSDRQGRGGYTF
TGTGCCAGCAGCGACCGACAGGGGAGAGGTGGCTACACCTTC
>.|TRBV7-9|TRBJ2-2|.
CASSPEGARTGELFF
TGTGCCAGCAGCCCGGAGGGGGCGCGCACCGGGGAGCTGTTTTTT
>few|TRBV7-9|TRBJ2-4|.
CASSTSTGPLYF
TGTGCCAGCAGCACCTCGACAGGTCCCCTGTACTTC
>.|TRBV29-1|TRBJ2-2|.
CSVGNTGELFF
TGCAGCGTTGGAAACACCGGGGAGCTGTTTTTT
>.|TRBV25-1|TRBJ2-5|.
CASSEIGPQYF
TGTGCCAGCAGTGAGATTGGACCCCAGTACTTC
>.|TRBV18|TRBJ2-3|TRBD2
CASSPQAGGPRAQYF
TGTGCCAGCTCACCACAAGCGGGGGGGCCCCGTGCGCAGTATTTT
>.|TRBV6-5|TRBJ2-2|.
CASSYWTNTGELFF
TGTGCCAGCAGTTATTGGACGAACACCGGGGAGCTGTTTTTT
>once|TRBV7-9|TRBJ2-2|TRBD1
CASQIGAGGVELFF
TGTGCCAGCCAGATTGGGGCAGGGGGCGTGGAGCTGTTTTTT
>few|TRBV13|TRBJ1-2|.
CASSLVGDNYGYTF
TGTGCCAGCAGCTTAGTAGGGGACAACTATGGCTACACCTTC
>.|TRBV4-1|TRBJ1-2|TRBD1
CASSRHLQGQGGAYGYTF
TGCGCCAGCAGTCGTCATCTTCAGGGACAGGGAGGGGCTTATGGCTACACCTTC
>.|TRBV20-1|TRBJ2-3|TRBD2
CSARSGGFTDTQYF
TGCAGTGCTAGAAGCGGGGGATTCACAGATACGCAGTATTTT
>many|TRBV7-6|TRBJ1-2|TRBD1
CASSRTGDGGYTF
TGTGCCAGCAGCCGGACAGGGGACGGAGGCTACACCTTC
>few|TRBV4-2|TRBJ2-6|.
CASSQEGETHSSGANVLTF
TGTGCCAGCAGCCAAGAGGGAGAAACCCATAGCTCTGGGGCCAACGTCCTGACTTTC
>.|TRBV5-1|TRBJ2-1|TRBD2
CASSSHGGTYNEQFF
TGCGCCAGCAGCTCCCACGGGGGGACCTACAATGAGCAGTTCTTC
>.|TRBV20-1|TRBJ1-1|TRBD1
CSATERDRERGRGREAFF
TGCAGTGCCACTGAGAGAGACAGGGAGAGAGGGAGAGGCCGAGAGGCTTTCTTT
>.|TRBV5-1|TRBJ1-1|.
CASSRRPAGEVTEAFF
TGCGCCAGCAGCCGACGCCCGGCCGGGGAGGTCACTGAAGCTTTCTTT
>few|TRBV29-1|TRBJ2-7|.
CSIIQFYEQYF
TGCAGCATCATACAGTTCTACGAGCAGTACTTC
>.|TRBV28|TRBJ1-4|.
CASSPRGPGSNEKLFF
TGTGCCAGCAGTCCCCGGGGGCCTGGCTCTAATGAAAAACTGTTTTTT
>few|TRBV3-1|TRBJ2-3|TRBD2
CASSRPERKRGFTDTQYF
TGTGCCAGCAGCCGACCAGAGAGGAAGCGGGGATTCACAGATACGCAGTATTTT
>few|TRBV6-2/TRBV6-3|TRBJ2-1|.
CASSLERASSYNEQFF
TGTGCCAGCAGTTTGGAGCGGGCGAGCTCCTACAATGAGCAGTTCTTC
>few|TRBV19|TRBJ2-7|.
CASNGGGIDEQYF
TGTGCCAGTAATGGCGGGGGCATCGACGAGCAGTACTTC
>few|TRBV10-3|TRBJ1-5|.
CAISESGRSQPQHF
TGTGCCATCAGTGAGTCCGGCAGATCCCAGCCCCAGCATTTT
>.|TRBV7-2|TRBJ2-3|.
CASSPMGLGTDTQYF
TGTGCCAGCAGCCCCATGGGCCTAGGCACAGATACGCAGTATTTT
>.|TRBV12-3/TRBV12-4|TRBJ1-1|.
CASNFGRLNTEAFF
TGTGCCAGCAATTTTGGACGGTTGAACACTGAAGCTTTCTTT
>few|TRBV12-3/TRBV12-4|TRBJ2-7|.
CASSLGQSQYEQYF
TGTGCCAGCAGTCTCGGACAGAGCCAGTACGAGCAGTACTTC
>.|TRBV3-1|TRBJ2-3|.
CASSQGGVFGLAGAHTQYF
TGTGCCAGCAGCCAAGGAGGGGTGTTCGGACTTGCGGGGGCCCATACGCAGTATTTT
>.|TRBV4-3|TRBJ1-3|.
CASSQEGNTIYF
TGCGCCAGCAGCCAAGAAGGAAACACCATATATTTT
>few|TRBV7-2|TRBJ2-3|.
CASSLQLGRDTQYF
TGTGCCAGCAGCTTACAATTAGGACGGGATACGCAGTATTTT
>.|TRBV3-1|TRBJ2-2|.
CASSGLAGELFF
TGTGCCAGCAGCGGACTCGCCGGGGAGCTGTTTTTT
>many|TRBV7-2|TRBJ2-3|.
CASSLALGDTDTQYF
TGTGCCAGCAGCTTAGCGCTCGGGGACACAGATACGCAGTATTTT
>.|TRBV12-3/TRBV12-4|TRBJ2-3|.
CASMGTLSTDTQYF
TGTGCCAGCATGGGGACCTTAAGCACAGATACGCAGTATTTT